The source of this TCR beta chain is a study of CD4 T cells in relation to SARS-CoV-2 and coronaviruses. Study information: TCR beta CDR3s were sequenced after approximately 9-day antigen culture of PBMCs. Convalescent patients were fewer than 10 males and a few females; two were Hispanic.

This clone showed up just a few times. Its antigen is unidentified. Naive and memory CD4+ T cells were separated from cryopreserved PBMCs. Method: immunoSEQ multiplex PCR; TCRdb's copy keeps in-frame clones and lacks some. The repertoire holds about 41,000 clones, with approximately 84% as singletons. This CDR3 is built from 12 residues. V shed 1 base and J shed 10 bases, with 5 bases lying between them. CDR1 and CDR2 from the germline V gene are LGHDT and YNNKEL (reference sequence). This TCR was sampled from an adult with COVID-19. What was sequenced was naive CD4+ T cells from PBMCs, cultured in vitro. Subset given: naive CD4+ T cells isolated by negative enrichment. The rearrangement joins TRBV3-1 (or the pseudogene TRBV3-2) to TRBJ1-6; D not certain. CDR3 sequence (DNA): TGTGCCAGCAGCCAAGGGTTGTCACCCCTCCACTTT. Amino acid sequence: CASSQGLSPLHF.